This TCR beta chain is drawn from a study of shared clonotypes between healthy human individuals. Findings and caveats of the study: Rarefaction analysis demonstrated incomplete sorted-subset sequencing notwithstanding large depth.

The protocol was immunoSEQ multiplex PCR, while the TCRdb copy is restricted to in-frame clones and leaves out a portion. The sample shows approximately 500,000 clones, around 96% of them seen only once. Remarks on this clone: No antigen is known for it.

This CDR3 has 15 amino acids. In germline, CDR1 is SGHAT, CDR2 FQDESV (reference sequence). This chain uses TRBV11-1 with TRBJ2-5, with 7 bases fitting TRBD1. The J call may be mistaken, given a closer DNA end match to TRBJ2-7. This receptor was taken from a woman aged 25 to 39 in good health. The sample consisted of naive CD4+ T cells sorted from blood. Subset here: CD45RA+ positively selected. The chain's CDR3 is CASSPALGQTYEQYF. CDR3 sequence (DNA): TGTGCCAGCAGCCCCGCCCTGGGACAGACCTACGAGCAGTACTTC.